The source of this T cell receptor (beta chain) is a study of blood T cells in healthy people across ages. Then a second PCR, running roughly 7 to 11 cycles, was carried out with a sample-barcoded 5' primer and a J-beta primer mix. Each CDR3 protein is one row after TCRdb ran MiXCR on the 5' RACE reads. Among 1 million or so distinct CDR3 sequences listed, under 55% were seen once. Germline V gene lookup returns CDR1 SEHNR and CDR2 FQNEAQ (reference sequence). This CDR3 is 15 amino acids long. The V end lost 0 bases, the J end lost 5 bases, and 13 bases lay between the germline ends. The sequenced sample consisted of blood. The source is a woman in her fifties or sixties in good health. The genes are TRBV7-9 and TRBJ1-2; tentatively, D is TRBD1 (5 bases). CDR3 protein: CASSLAPGTVYGYTF. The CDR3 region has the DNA TGTGCCAGCAGCTTAGCCCCCGGGACTGTTTATGGCTACACCTTC. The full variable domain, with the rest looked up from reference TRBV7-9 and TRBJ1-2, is DTGVSQNPRHKITKRGQNVTFRCDPISEHNRLYWYRQTLGQGPEFLTYFQNEAQLEKSRLLSDRFSAERPKGSFSTLEIQRTEQGDSAMYLCASSLAPGTVYGYTFGSGTRLTVV.